A selection of T cell receptor beta chains follows, all from one sample in a study of tumor and adjacent non-tumor tissue in lung cancer. MiXCR, run by TCRdb on the multiplex PCR reads, gives a single entry per CDR3 protein. The repertoire holds 60,000 to 80,000 distinct CDR3 sequences, with around 65% as singletons. Material for sequencing was distant non-tumor lung tissue. The origin of the receptors is a woman in her fifties or sixties with non-small cell lung cancer. Both conserved end residues are part of each CDR3. The D gene is left open where the match is weak. Not all rows give a size; the values are once, few, many and, for expanded clones, a class.

TRBD2	-	TRBJ2-5	TRBV28	CASTFRISGRAVETQYF	TGTGCCAGCACCTTCAGGATTAGCGGGAGGGCCGTGGAGACCCAGTACTTC
-	-	TRBJ2-5	TRBV7-9	CASSLLPTRLSETQHF	TGTGCCAGCAGCTTACTTCCCACCAGGCTGTCTGAGACCCAACACTTC
-	once	TRBJ2-7	TRBV20-1	CSAQTEADSYEQYF	TGCAGTGCCCAGACCGAAGCGGACTCGTACGAGCAGTACTTC
-	-	TRBJ2-6	TRBV20-1	CSAAIRGDFSGTNVLTF	TGCAGTGCGGCAATCCGCGGCGATTTCTCTGGGACCAACGTCCTGACTTTC
TRBD2	few	TRBJ2-1	TRBV9	CASSGREGRYNEQFF	TGTGCCAGCAGCGGGCGGGAGGGCCGCTACAATGAGCAGTTCTTC
TRBD2	-	TRBJ2-1	TRBV19	CASKGTRFYNEHFF	TGTGCCAGTAAGGGGACTAGATTCTACAATGAGCACTTCTTC
-	-	TRBJ1-5	TRBV11-3	CASSKPGQNSSQPPHF	TGTGCCAGCAGCAAGCCCGGACAGAATAGCAGTCAGCCCCCGCATTTT
-	-	TRBJ1-2	TRBV11-2	CFSGLRQELFYGYTF	TGTTTCAGCGGCCTGAGACAGGAACTGTTCTATGGCTACACCTTC
TRBD1	-	TRBJ2-7	TRBV11-2	CASSLTDRGSELYF	TGTGCCAGCAGCTTAACGGACAGGGGAAGCGAGCTGTACTTC
TRBD2	-	TRBJ2-7	TRBV11-2	CANIPWASGSYEQYF	TGTGCCAATATCCCTTGGGCTAGCGGTTCCTACGAGCAGTACTTC
-	-	TRBJ2-5	TRBV29-1	CSVVVRGDWETQYF	TGCAGCGTTGTTGTTAGGGGAGATTGGGAGACGCAGTACTTC
TRBD1	many	TRBJ1-4	TRBV29-1	CSVGGTGNEKLFF	TGCAGCGTTGGGGGGACAGGAAATGAAAAACTGTTTTTT
TRBD2	-	TRBJ2-5	TRBV10-3	CPISESPPTSGRVQETQYF	TGTCCCATCAGTGAGTCCCCCCCTACTAGCGGGAGAGTTCAAGAGACCCAGTACTTC
-	-	TRBJ2-3	TRBV28	CASSVLLCGPGAQYF	TGTGCCAGCAGTGTTCTTCTCTGTGGTCCGGGCGCGCAGTATTTT
TRBD2	-	TRBJ2-1	TRBV11-3	CASSFSGTIGSYNGQFF	TGTGCCAGCAGCTTTAGCGGGACGATCGGCTCCTACAATGGGCAGTTCTTC
TRBD2	-	TRBJ2-1	TRBV30	CAWTEDKLAGVHNEQLF	TGTGCCTGGACTGAAGACAAACTAGCGGGAGTGCACAATGAGCAGTTGTTC
TRBD2	many	TRBJ2-7	TRBV12-3/TRBV12-4	CASGTSWYEQYF	TGTGCCAGCGGGACTAGTTGGTACGAGCAGTACTTC
TRBD1	once	TRBJ2-1	TRBV12-3/TRBV12-4	CASTLDRTGVDEQFF	TGTGCCAGCACTTTAGATCGGACAGGGGTAGATGAGCAGTTCTTC
TRBD1	-	TRBJ2-5	TRBV5-1	CASSAWTGGETQYF	TGCGCCAGCAGCGCCTGGACAGGGGGCGAGACCCAGTACTTC
TRBD2	-	TRBJ2-3	TRBV11-1	CASSVGLAGMSTDTQYF	TGTGCCAGCAGCGTCGGATTAGCGGGAATGTCCACAGATACGCAGTATTTT
-	-	TRBJ2-7	TRBV20-1	CSARCQWADSSYEQYF	TGCAGTGCTAGATGCCAATGGGCGGACAGCTCCTACGAGCAGTACTTC
-	-	TRBJ2-2	TRBV7-2	CASSRGSVDTEELFF	TGTGCCAGCTCCCGGGGTAGCGTTGACACCGAGGAGCTGTTTTTC
-	-	TRBJ1-4	TRBV6-6	CAGSYLGLGAEKLFF	TGTGCCGGCAGTTACTTGGGACTGGGGGCCGAAAAACTGTTTTTT
-	-	TRBJ1-2	TRBV20-1	CSGVTAGGCCYTF	TGCAGTGGGGTTACGGCAGGTGGATGTTGCTACACCTTC
TRBD2	-	TRBJ2-1	TRBV5-4	CASRPGLADYYEEFF	TGTGCCAGCAGGCCCGGACTAGCGGATTACTATGAGGAGTTCTTC
-	-	TRBJ1-1	TRBV20-1	CSGQLDTEAFF	TGCAGTGGTCAGTTGGACACTGAAGCTTTCTTT
-	-	TRBJ2-7	TRBV11-2	CASSLAAGRTESYEQYF	TGTGCCAGCAGTTTAGCCGCGGGACGCACGGAGTCCTACGAGCAGTACTTC
TRBD2	many	TRBJ2-1	TRBV6-5	CASSYSGPTSGRKGEQFF	TGTGCCAGCAGTTACTCCGGTCCGACTAGCGGGAGAAAGGGTGAGCAGTTCTTC
-	-	TRBJ2-5	TRBV5-5	CASNPAGGQETQYF	TGTGCCAGCAACCCCGCCGGGGGTCAAGAGACCCAGTACTTT
-	-	TRBJ2-1	TRBV4-3	CASNHSGHKEQFF	TGCGCCAGCAATCACTCAGGCCACAAAGAGCAGTTCTTC
-	-	TRBJ2-1	TRBV11-2	CASSLMTGAGGPEQFF	TGTGCCAGCAGCCTAATGACCGGGGCTGGTGGACCAGAGCAGTTCTTC
-	-	TRBJ2-2	TRBV11-1	CTSSIRGRQNTAELFF	TGTACCAGCAGCATACGGGGAAGACAGAACACCGCGGAACTGTTTTTT
-	many	TRBJ2-7	TRBV20-1	CSARDQYEQYF	TGCAGTGCTAGAGATCAATACGAGCAGTACTTC
TRBD1	-	TRBJ1-1	TRBV20-1	CSVSGRTGKTEAFF	TGCAGTGTTAGCGGAAGGACAGGGAAGACTGAAGCTTTCTTT
TRBD1	-	TRBJ2-7	TRBV11-2	CASSLDRGSSYEQNF	TGTGCGAGCAGCTTAGACAGGGGTAGCTCCTACGAGCAGAACTTC
-	-	TRBJ1-6	TRBV20-1	CSVTPEGGKNSPLHF	TGCAGTGTTACCCCGGAAGGGGGGAAAAATTCACCCCTCCACTTT
-	-	TRBJ1-5	TRBV11-2	CAGSLAGRGNELRHF	TGTGCCGGCAGCTTAGCGGGCCGAGGCAATGAGCTCCGGCATTTT
-	-	TRBJ2-1	TRBV6-1	CASSEEGGTSYNGEFF	TGTGCCAGCAGTGAAGAGGGTGGGACGTCCTACAATGGGGAGTTCTTC
TRBD1	many	TRBJ2-5	TRBV12-3/TRBV12-4	CASSPRTGQETQYF	TGTGCCAGCAGTCCCCGGACAGGCCAAGAGACCCAGTACTTC
TRBD2	many	TRBJ2-3	TRBV29-1	CSGYGGRFTDTQYF	TGCAGCGGGTACGGCGGGAGATTCACAGATACGCAGTATTTT
-	many	TRBJ2-7	TRBV20-1	CSAETGGGYEQYF	TGCAGTGCTGAAACAGGAGGCGGGTACGAGCAGTACTTC
-	-	TRBJ2-3	TRBV11-2	CVSSLGNQKSDTQYF	TGTGTCAGCAGCTTGGGGAACCAGAAGTCTGATACGCAGTATTTT
-	-	TRBJ2-3	TRBV7-9	CASSLASGVTDTQYF	TGTGCCAGCAGCTTAGCATCGGGGGTCACAGATACGCAGTATTTT
-	many	TRBJ2-3	TRBV28	CASSFGLQSTDTQYF	TGTGCCAGCAGTTTTGGACTTCAAAGCACAGATACGCAGTATTTT
-	-	TRBJ1-5	TRBV14	CTSSQTESQPQQF	TGTACCAGCAGCCAAACCGAATCGCAGCCTCAGCAGTTT
TRBD1	few	TRBJ2-3	TRBV24-1	CATSDPDRGNADTQYF	TGTGCCACCAGTGATCCGGACAGGGGGAACGCAGATACGCAGTATTTT
TRBD2	-	TRBJ2-7	TRBV4-3	CASSQEQAGGAKYEQYF	TGCGCCAGCAGCCAAGAGCAAGCGGGAGGAGCGAAGTACGAGCAGTACTTC
TRBD1	-	TRBJ2-7	TRBV11-2	CACSFGTVVTYEHYF	TGTGCCTGCAGCTTCGGGACAGTGGTTACCTACGAGCATTACTTC
-	-	TRBJ1-2	TRBV6-2/TRBV6-3	CANSSHSMDGYTF	TGTGCCAACAGTTCTCATAGTATGGATGGCTACACCTTC
-	-	TRBJ2-7	TRBV21-1	CAGSPPNRDRGYEQYF	TGTGCCGGCAGCCCACCCAATCGGGACAGGGGATACGAGCAGTACTTC
-	-	TRBJ2-2	TRBV6-1	CASMWSWTVNTGELFF	TGTGCCAGCATGTGGTCTTGGACAGTGAACACCGGGGAGCTGTTTTTT
TRBD2	-	TRBJ2-5	TRBV5-1	CASSLWAPAGVEETQYF	TGCGCCAGCAGCTTGTGGGCTCCAGCGGGAGTGGAAGAGACCCAGTACTTC
-	-	TRBJ1-5	TRBV24-1	CATSGSGGYQPQHF	TGTGCCACCAGTGGGTCCGGGGGCTATCAGCCCCAGCATTTT
TRBD2	many	TRBJ2-7	TRBV12-3/TRBV12-4	CASSPGGDGEQYF	TGTGCCAGCAGTCCGGGGGGGGACGGCGAGCAGTACTTC
-	-	TRBJ2-7	TRBV7-9	CASSSDSLGGEQYF	TGTGCCAGCAGCTCGGACAGTTTGGGCGGCGAGCAGTACTTC
TRBD2	once	TRBJ2-3	TRBV7-3	CDSSYTSGRAGDTQYF	TGTGACAGCAGCTACACTAGCGGGAGGGCCGGAGATACGCAGTATTTT
-	-	TRBJ2-3	TRBV4-2	CASSHGTGVMIGSDTQYF	TGTGCCAGCAGCCACGGGACGGGGGTGATGATTGGTTCAGATACGCAGTATTTT
-	-	TRBJ2-7	TRBV6-6	CASSYSTWNEQYF	TGTGCCAGCAGTTACTCGACATGGAACGAGCAGTACTTC
-	few	TRBJ1-5	TRBV6-1	CASSAPRLNQPQHF	TGTGCTAGCAGTGCCCCCCGTCTCAATCAGCCCCAGCATTTT